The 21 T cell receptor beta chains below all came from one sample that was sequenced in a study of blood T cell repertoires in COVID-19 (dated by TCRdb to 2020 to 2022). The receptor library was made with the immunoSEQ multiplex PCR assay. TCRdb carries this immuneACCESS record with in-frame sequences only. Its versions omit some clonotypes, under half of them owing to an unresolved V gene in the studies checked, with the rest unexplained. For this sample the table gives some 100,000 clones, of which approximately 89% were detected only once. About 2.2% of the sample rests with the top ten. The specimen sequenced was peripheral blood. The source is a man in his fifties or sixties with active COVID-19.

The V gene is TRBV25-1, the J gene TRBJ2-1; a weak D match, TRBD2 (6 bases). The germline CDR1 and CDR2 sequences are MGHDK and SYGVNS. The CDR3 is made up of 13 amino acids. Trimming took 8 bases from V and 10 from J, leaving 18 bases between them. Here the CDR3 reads CASRRGGIGEQFF. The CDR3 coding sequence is TGTGCCAGCCGACGAGGAGGGATCGGAGAGCAGTTCTTC.

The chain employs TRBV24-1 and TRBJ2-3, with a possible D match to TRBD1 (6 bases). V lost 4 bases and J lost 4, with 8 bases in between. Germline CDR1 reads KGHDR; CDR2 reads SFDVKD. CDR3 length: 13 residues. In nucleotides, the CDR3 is TGTGCCACCAGTGACCCAGGGGCAGATACGCAGTATTTT. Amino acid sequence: CATSDPGADTQYF.

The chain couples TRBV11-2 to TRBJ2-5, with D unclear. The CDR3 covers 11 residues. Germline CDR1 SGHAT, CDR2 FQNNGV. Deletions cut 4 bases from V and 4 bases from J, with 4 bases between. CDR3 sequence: CASSSGETQYF. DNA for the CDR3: TGTGCCAGCAGCTCCGGAGAGACCCAGTACTTC. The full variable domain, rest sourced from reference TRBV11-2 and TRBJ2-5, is EAGVAQSPRYKIIEKRQSVAFWCNPISGHATLYWYQQILGQGPKLLIQFQNNGVVDDSQLPKDRFSAERLKGVDSTLKIQPAKLEDSAVYLCASSSGETQYFGPGTRLLVL.

The CDR3 bases are TGTGCCAGCTGCGGGGGCGCGGGGGGCACGGGAGGGACCCAGTACTTC. It specifies CASCGGAGGTGGTQYF. This chain joins TRBV7-2 and TRBJ2-5; 8 bases line up with TRBD2. Germline V gives CDR1 SGHTA, CDR2 FQGNSA. Trimming took 8 bases from V and 7 from J; bases not matched to a gene: 18. CDR3 length: 16 residues.

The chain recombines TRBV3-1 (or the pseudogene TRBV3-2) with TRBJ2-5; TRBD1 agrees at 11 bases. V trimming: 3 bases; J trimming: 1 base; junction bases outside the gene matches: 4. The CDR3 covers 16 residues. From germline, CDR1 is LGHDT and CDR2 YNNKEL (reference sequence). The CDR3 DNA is TGTGCCAGCAGCCAGTCCGGGACAGGGGGCCAAGAGACCCAGTACTTC. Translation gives CASSQSGTGGQETQYF.

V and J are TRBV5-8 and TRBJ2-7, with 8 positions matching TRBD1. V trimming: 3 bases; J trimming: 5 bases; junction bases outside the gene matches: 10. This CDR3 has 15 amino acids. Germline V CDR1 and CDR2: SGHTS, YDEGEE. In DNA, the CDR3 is TGTGCCAGCAGCTCGACAGGGGCACACGGGGACGAGCAGTACTTC. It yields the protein CASSSTGAHGDEQYF. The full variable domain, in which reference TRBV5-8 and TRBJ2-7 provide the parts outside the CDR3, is EAGVTQSPTHLIKTRGQQATLRCSPISGHTSVYWYQQALGLGLQFLLWYDEGEERNRGNFPPRFSGRQFPNYSSELNVNALELEDSALYLCASSSTGAHGDEQYFGPGTRLTVT.

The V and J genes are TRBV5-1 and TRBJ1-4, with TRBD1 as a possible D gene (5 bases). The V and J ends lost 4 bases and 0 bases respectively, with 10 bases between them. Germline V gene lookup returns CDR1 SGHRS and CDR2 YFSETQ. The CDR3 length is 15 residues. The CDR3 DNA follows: TGCGCCAGCAGCCGGAGGGGCACAACTAATGAAAAACTGTTTTTT. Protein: CASSRRGTTNEKLFF.

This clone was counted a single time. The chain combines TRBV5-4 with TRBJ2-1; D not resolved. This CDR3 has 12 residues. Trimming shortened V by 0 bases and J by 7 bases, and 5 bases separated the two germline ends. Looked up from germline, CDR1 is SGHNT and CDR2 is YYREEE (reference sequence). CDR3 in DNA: TGTGCCAGCAGCTTGGCCAGGAATGAGCAGTTCTTC. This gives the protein CASSLARNEQFF.

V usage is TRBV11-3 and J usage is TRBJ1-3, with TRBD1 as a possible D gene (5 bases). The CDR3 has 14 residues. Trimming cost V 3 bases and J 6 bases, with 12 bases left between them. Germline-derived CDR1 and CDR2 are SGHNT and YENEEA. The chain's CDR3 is CASSLGGTSNTIYF. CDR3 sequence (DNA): TGTGCCAGCAGCTTGGGAGGGACGTCAAACACCATATATTTT.

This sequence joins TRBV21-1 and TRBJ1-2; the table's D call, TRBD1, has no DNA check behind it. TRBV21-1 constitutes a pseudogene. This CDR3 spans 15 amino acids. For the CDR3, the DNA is TGTGCCAGCACCCCCTGGTGGGCTTCTAACTATGGCTACACCTTC. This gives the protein CASTPWWASNYGYTF.

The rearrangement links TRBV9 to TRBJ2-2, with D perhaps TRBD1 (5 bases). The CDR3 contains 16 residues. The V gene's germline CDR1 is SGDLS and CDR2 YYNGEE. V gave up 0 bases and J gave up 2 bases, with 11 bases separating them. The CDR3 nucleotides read TGTGCCAGCAGCGTAGATCGGCAGGGAAACACCGGGGAGCTGTTTTTT. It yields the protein CASSVDRQGNTGELFF.

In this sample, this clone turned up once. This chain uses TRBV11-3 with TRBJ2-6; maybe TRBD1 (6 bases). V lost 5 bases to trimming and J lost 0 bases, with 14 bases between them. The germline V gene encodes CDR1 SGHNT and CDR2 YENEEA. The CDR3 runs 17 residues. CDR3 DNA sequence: TGTGCCAGCAGCGCCAAGGGACACGGCTCTGGGGCCAACGTCCTGACTTTC. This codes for CASSAKGHGSGANVLTF.

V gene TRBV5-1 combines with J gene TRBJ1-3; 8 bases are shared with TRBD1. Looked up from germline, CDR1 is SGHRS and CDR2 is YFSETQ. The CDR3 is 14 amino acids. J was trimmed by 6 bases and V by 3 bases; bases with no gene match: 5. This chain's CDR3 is CASSSDRAKNTIYF. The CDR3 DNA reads TGCGCCAGCAGCTCGGACAGGGCTAAAAACACCATATATTTT.

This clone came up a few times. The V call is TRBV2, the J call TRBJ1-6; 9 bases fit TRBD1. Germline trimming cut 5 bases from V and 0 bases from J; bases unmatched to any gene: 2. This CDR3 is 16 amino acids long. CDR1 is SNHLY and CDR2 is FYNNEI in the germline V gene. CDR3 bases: TGTGCCAGCAGTCGGGACAGGGCCTCCTATAATTCACCCCTCCACTTT. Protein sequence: CASSRDRASYNSPLHF.

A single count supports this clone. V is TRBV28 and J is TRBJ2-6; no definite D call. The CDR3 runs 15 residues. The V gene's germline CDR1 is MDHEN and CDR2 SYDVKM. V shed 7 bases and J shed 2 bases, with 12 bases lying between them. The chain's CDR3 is CASTPWLAGANVLTF. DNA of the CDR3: TGTGCCAGCACCCCGTGGTTAGCTGGGGCCAACGTCCTGACTTTC.

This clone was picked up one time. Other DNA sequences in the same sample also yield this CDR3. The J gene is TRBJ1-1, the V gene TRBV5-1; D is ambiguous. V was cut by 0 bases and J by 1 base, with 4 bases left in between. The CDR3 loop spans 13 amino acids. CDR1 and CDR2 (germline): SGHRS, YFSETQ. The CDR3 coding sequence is TGCGCCAGCAGCTTGGAGCAGAACACTGAAGCTTTCTTT. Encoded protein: CASSLEQNTEAFF.

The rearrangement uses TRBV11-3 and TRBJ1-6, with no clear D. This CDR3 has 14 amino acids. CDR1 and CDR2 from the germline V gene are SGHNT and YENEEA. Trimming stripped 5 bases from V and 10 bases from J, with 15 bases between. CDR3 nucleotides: TGTGCCAGCAGCCTCGCGGGGTTTGGATCACCCCTCCACTTT. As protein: CASSLAGFGSPLHF.

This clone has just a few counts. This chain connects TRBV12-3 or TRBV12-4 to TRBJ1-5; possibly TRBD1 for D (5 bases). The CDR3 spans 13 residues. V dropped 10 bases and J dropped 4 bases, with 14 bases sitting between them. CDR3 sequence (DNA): TGTGCCACCAAGCAGGGTTGGAATCAGCCCCAGCATTTT. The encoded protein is CATKQGWNQPQHF.

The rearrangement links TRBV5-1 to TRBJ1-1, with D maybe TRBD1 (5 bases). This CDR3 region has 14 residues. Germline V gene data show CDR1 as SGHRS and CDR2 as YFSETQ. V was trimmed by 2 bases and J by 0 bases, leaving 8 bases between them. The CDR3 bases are TGCGCCAGCAGCTTACAGACAGTGAACACTGAAGCTTTCTTT. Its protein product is CASSLQTVNTEAFF.

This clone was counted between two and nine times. CDR3 coding DNA: TGTGCCAGCAGTTTGGAGTCACCCCTCCACTTT. Its translation: CASSLESPLHF. The J gene is TRBJ1-6, the V gene TRBV12-3 or TRBV12-4; unclear D gene. This CDR3 is built from 11 residues. The germline V and J ends were trimmed by 3 bases and 10 bases, with 4 bases remaining between them.

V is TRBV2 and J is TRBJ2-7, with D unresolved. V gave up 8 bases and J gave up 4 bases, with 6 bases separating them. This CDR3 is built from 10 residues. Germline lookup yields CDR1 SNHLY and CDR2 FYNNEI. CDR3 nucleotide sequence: TGTGCCAGCGGGCATTACGAGCAGTACGTC. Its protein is CASGHYEQYV.